This entry features one T cell receptor (beta chain) sequence. Generated by immunoSEQ multiplex PCR, the TCRdb table keeps only in-frame clones and is missing some. In the table there are roughly 450,000 clones, over 75% of which are singletons. These data come from a study of control samples from healthy donors and cancer patients. Material: PBMCs. This TCR derives from a middle-aged man with head and neck cancer.

CDR3 coding DNA: TGTGCCAGCAGCTTGGGGACACGTAGCAATCAGCCCCAGCATTTT. This encodes CASSLGTRSNQPQHF. The chain recombines TRBV5-6 with TRBJ1-5, with D possibly TRBD1 on 5 matching bases. This CDR3 contains 15 residues. V dropped 0 bases and J dropped 0 bases, with 7 bases sitting between them. Germline V gene data show CDR1 as SGHDT and CDR2 as YYEEEE.